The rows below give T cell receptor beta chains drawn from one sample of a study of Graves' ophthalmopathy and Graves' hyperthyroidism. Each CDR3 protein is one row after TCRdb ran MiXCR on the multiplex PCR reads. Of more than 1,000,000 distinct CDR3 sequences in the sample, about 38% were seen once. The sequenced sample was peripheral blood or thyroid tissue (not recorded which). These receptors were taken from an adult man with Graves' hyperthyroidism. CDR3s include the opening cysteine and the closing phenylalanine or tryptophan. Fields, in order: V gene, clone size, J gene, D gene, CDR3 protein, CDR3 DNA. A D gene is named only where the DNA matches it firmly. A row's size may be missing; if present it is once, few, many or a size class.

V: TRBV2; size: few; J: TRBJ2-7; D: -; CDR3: CASRGGLISYEQYF; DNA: TGTGCCAGCAGGGGGGGACTGATCTCCTACGAGCAGTACTTC
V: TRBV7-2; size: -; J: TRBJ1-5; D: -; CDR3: CASSQGYTSDQPQHF; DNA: TGTGCCAGCAGCCAAGGGTATACTTCCGATCAGCCCCAGCATTTT
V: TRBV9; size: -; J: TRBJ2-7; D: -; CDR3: CAWSISYEQYF; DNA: TGTGCCTGGAGTATTTCCTACGAGCAGTACTTC
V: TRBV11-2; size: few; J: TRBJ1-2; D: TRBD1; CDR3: CASSRGQGWGYTF; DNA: TGTGCCAGCAGCCGGGGACAGGGTTGGGGCTACACCTTC
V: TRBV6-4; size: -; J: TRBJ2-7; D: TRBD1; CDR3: CASSARDSRSYEQYF; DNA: TGTGCCAGCAGTGCCCGGGACAGTCGATCCTACGAGCAGTACTTC
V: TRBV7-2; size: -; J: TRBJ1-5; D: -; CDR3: CASSLGVGSGGAQHF; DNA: TGTGCCAGCAGCTTAGGAGTTGGGTCCGGGGGGGCCCAGCATTTT
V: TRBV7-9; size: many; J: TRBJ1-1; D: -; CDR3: CASSVVRLLGGRAFF; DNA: TGTGCCAGCAGTGTGGTGCGTCTTCTTGGCGGGAGGGCTTTCTTT
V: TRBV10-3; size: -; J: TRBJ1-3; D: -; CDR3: CAIRDTVGNIIYF; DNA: TGTGCCATCAGGGACACAGTTGGAAACATCATATATTTT
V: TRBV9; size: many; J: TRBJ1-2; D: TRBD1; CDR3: CASSETGGNYGYTF; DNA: TGTGCCAGCAGCGAAACAGGGGGGAACTATGGCTACACCTTC
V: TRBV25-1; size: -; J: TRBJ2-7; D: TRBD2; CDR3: CASSPTPPLAGWFYEQYF; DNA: TGTGCCAGCAGTCCTACTCCCCCACTAGCGGGATGGTTTTACGAGCAGTACTTC
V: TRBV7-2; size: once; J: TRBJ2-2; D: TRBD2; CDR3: CASSLKPGLAGGWDTGELFF; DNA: TGTGCCAGCAGCTTAAAACCAGGACTAGCGGGAGGTTGGGACACCGGGGAGCTGTTTTTT
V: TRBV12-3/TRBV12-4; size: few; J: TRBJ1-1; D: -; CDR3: CASTQGREAFF; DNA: TGTGCCAGCACCCAGGGGCGTGAAGCTTTCTTT
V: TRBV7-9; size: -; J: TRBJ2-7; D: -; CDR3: CATRVDGARGEQYF; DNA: TGTGCCACGCGTGTTGACGGTGCTCGGGGGGAGCAGTACTTC
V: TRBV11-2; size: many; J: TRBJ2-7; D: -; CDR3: CASSPGGGGSYEQYF; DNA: TGTGCCAGCAGCCCAGGAGGGGGGGGCTCCTACGAGCAGTACTTC
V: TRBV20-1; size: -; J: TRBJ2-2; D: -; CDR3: CSALVVRGGSCFF; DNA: -
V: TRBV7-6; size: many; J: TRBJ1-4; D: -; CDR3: CASSLARGGNEKLFF; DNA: TGTGCCAGCAGCTTAGCCAGGGGCGGTAATGAAAAACTGTTTTTT
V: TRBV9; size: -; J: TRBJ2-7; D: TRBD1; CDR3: CASRSTGVVYEQYF; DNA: TGTGCCAGCAGGTCGACAGGGGTCGTCTACGAGCAGTACTTC
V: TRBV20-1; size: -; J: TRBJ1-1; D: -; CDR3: CSARDQGDLGNEQFF; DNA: TGCAGTGCTAGAGATCAGGGTGACCTGGGAAATGAGCAGTTCTTT
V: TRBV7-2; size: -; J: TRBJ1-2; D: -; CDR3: CASSVYGGLGGYTF; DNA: TGTGCCAGCAGCGTATATGGGGGCTTGGGTGGCTACACCTTC
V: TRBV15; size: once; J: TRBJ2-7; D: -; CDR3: CATSRATGTYSYEQYF; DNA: TGTGCCACCAGCAGGGCGACAGGTACTTACAGCTACGAGCAGTACTTC
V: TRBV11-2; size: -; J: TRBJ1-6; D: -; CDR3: CASSLEGRSPLHF; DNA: TGTGCCAGCAGCTTAGAGGGGCGTTCACCCCTCCACTTT
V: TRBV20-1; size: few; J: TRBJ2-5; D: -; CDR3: CSAPPWHTETQYF; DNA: TGCAGTGCTCCCCCTTGGCACACAGAGACCCAGTACTTC
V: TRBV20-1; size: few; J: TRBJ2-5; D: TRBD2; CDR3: CSAGTSGGYQETQYF; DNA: TGCAGTGCTGGGACTAGCGGGGGGTACCAAGAGACCCAGTACTTC
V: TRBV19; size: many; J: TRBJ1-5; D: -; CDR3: CASSMNVGMINQPQHF; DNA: TGTGCCAGTAGTATGAATGTGGGGATGATCAATCAGCCCCAGCATTTT
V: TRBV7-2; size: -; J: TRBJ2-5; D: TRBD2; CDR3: CASSFSGGLYF; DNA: TGTGCCAGCAGCTTCTCGGGAGGGTTGTACTTC
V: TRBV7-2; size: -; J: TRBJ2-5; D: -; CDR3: CASSKIPGETQYF; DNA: TGTGCCAGCAGCAAAATTCCGGGGGAGACCCAGTACTTC
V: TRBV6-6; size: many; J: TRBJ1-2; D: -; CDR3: CASNQGILSYGYTF; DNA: TGTGCCAGCAACCAGGGTATCCTGTCATATGGCTACACCTTC
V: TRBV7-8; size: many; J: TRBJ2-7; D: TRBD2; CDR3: CASSETAGHISYEQYF; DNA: TGTGCCAGCAGCGAAACAGCGGGGCATATCTCCTACGAGCAGTACTTC
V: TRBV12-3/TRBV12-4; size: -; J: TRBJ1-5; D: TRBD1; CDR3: CASTSEGALGNQPQHF; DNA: TGTGCCAGCACCTCGGAGGGGGCTTTGGGCAATCAGCCCCAGCATTTT
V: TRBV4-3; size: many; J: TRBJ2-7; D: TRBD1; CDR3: CASSRGRDRDYEQYF; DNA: TGCGCCAGCAGCCGAGGACGGGACAGGGACTACGAGCAGTACTTC
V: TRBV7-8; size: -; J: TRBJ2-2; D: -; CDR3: CASNGGGAGRAGELFF; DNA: TGTGCCAGCAACGGGGGCGGTGCGGGCCGAGCTGGGGAGCTGTTTTTT
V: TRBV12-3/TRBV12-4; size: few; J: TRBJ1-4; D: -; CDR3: CASRRDGTNEKLFF; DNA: TGTGCCAGCAGGAGGGACGGGACTAATGAAAAACTGTTTTTT
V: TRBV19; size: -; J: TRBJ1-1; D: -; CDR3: CASSKGREAFF; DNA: TGTGCCAGTAGTAAAGGCAGGGAAGCTTTCTTT
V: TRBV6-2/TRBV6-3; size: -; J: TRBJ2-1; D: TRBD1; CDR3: CASSHGQVNEQFF; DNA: TGTGCCAGCAGCCATGGACAGGTCAATGAGCAGTTCTTC
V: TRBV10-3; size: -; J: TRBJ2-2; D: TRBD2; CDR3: CASRNGLAGYTGELFF; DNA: TGTGCCAGCAGGAATGGACTAGCGGGTTATACCGGGGAGCTGTTTTTT
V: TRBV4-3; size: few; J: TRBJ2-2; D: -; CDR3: CASSQEKAGLNTGELFF; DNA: TGCGCCAGCAGCCAAGAGAAGGCGGGGTTGAACACCGGGGAGCTGTTTTTT
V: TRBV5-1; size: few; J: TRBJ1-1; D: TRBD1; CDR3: CASSLSRGPYTEAFF; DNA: TGCGCCAGCAGCTTGTCCAGGGGGCCTTACACTGAAGCTTTCTTT
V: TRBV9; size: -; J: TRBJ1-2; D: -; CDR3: CASSVGRGVNYGYTF; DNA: TGTGCCAGCAGCGTAGGGAGGGGGGTGAACTATGGCTACACCTTC
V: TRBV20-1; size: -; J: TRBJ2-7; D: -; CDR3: CSARDLAGGPYEQYF; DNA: TGCAGTGCTAGAGATTTAGCAGGGGGGCCCTACGAGCAGTACTTC
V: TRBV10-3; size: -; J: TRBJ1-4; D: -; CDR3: CAISEQDSWEKLFF; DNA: TGTGCCATCAGTGAGCAGGACAGTTGGGAAAAACTGTTTTTT
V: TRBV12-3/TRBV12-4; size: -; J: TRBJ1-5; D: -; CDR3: CASSLGRFHQPQHF; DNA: TGTGCCAGCAGTTTAGGCAGGTTCCATCAGCCCCAGCATTTT
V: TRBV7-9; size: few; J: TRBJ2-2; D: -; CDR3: CASSQPLGMNTGELFF; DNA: TGTGCCAGCAGCCAACCGTTGGGGATGAACACCGGGGAGCTGTTTTTT